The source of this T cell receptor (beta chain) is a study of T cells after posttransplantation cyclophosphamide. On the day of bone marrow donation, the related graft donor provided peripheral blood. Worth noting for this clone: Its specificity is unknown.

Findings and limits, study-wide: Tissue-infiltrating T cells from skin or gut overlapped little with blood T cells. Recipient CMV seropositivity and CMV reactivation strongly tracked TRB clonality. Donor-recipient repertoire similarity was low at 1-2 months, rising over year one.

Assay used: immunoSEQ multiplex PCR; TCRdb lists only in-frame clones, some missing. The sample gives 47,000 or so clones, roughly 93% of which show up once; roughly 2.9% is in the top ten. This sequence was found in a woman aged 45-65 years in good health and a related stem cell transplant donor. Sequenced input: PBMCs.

The CDR3 reads CASSQGQGPNQPQHF. CDR3 in DNA: TGTGCCAGTAGCCAGGGACAGGGCCCCAATCAGCCCCAGCATTTT. The rearrangement uses TRBV19 and TRBJ1-5; 9 nucleotides agree with TRBD1. CDR3 length: 15 residues. The trim removed 6 bases at V and 3 bases at J, leaving 6 bases unmatched. Germline CDR1 is LNHDA and CDR2 is SQIVND (reference sequence).